This T cell receptor (beta chain) was identified during a study of T cell changes during pregnancy in multiple sclerosis. CDR3 length: 12 amino acids. V gave up 4 bases and J gave up 4 bases, with 7 bases separating them. Germline-derived CDR1 and CDR2 are SEHNR and FQNEAQ (reference sequence). Generated by immunoSEQ multiplex PCR, the TCRdb table keeps only in-frame clones and is missing some. The repertoire holds roughly 30,000 clones, with less than 90% as singletons. V is TRBV7-9 and J is TRBJ1-2; a possible D gene is TRBD1 (5 bases). The material was CD8+ T cells from peripheral blood mononuclear cells, obtained before pregnancy. The clonotype comes from a female donor with multiple sclerosis, enrolled in a pregnancy study. The CDR3 nucleotides are TGTGCCAGCAGCTCCGGGGGCTATGGCTACACCTTC. Translation gives CASSSGGYGYTF. Full variable domain (remainder filled in from reference TRBV7-9 and TRBJ1-2): DTGVSQNPRHKITKRGQNVTFRCDPISEHNRLYWYRQTLGQGPEFLTYFQNEAQLEKSRLLSDRFSAERPKGSFSTLEIQRTEQGDSAMYLCASSSGGYGYTFGSGTRLTVV.